Sequencing of this T cell receptor (beta chain) was carried out in a study of blood T cell repertoires in COVID-19. Overall study: COVID-19 samples from acute and convalescent phases originated in the United States, Italy and Spain. T cells, B-cell-depleted T cells, or PBMCs supplied cDNA or gDNA.

Under the authors' procedure: From reference gene primer amplification, estimates of nucleated cell counts were derived. Method: immunoSEQ multiplex PCR; TCRdb's copy keeps in-frame clones and lacks some. D and trimming were read from the DNA, whereas the V and J calls and clone size are those reported in that table. The sample carries some 340,000 clones, around four fifths recorded once. With 7 bases clipped from V and 2 bases from J, the junction kept 5 bases outside the gene matches. Germline loops: CDR1 LNHDA, CDR2 SQIVND (reference sequence). The length of the CDR3 is 14 residues. The chain uses TRBV19 and TRBJ1-1; 9 bases map to TRBD1. This TCR derives from a young man with active or convalescent COVID-19. Sequenced: peripheral blood. The CDR3 reads CASKGGQGNTEAFF. Here the CDR3 DNA reads TGTGCCAGTAAAGGGGGACAGGGCAACACTGAAGCTTTCTTT.